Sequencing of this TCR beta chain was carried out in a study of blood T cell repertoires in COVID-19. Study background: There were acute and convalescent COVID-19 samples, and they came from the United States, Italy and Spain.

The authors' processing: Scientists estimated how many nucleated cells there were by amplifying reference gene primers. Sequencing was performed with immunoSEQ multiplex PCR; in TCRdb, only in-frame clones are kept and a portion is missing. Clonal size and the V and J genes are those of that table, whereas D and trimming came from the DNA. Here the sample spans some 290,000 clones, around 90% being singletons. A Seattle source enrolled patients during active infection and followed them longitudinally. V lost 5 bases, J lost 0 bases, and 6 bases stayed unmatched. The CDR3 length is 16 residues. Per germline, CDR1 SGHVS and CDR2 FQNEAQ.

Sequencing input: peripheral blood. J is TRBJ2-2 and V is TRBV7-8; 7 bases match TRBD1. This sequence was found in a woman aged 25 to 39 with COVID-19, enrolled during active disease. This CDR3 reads CASSTPGTANTGELFF. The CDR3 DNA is TGTGCCAGCAGCACCCCCGGGACAGCGAACACCGGGGAGCTGTTTTTT.